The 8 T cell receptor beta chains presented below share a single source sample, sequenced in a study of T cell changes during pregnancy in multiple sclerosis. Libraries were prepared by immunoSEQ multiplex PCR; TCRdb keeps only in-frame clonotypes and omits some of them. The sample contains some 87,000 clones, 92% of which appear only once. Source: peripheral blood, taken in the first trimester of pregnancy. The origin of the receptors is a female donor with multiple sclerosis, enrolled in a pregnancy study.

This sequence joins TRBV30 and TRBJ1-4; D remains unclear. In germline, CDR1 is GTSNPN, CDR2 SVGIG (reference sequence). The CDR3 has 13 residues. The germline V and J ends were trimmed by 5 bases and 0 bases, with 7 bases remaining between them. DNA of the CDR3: TGTGCCTGGTCACAAGCAACTAATGAAAAACTGTTTTTT. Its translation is CAWSQATNEKLFF.

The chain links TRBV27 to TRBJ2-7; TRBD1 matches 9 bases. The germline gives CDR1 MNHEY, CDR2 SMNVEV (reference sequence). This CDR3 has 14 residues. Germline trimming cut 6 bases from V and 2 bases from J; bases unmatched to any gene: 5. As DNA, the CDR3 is TGTGCCAGCAGATCCGGGACAGGGCCCTACGAGCAGTACTTC. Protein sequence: CASRSGTGPYEQYF.

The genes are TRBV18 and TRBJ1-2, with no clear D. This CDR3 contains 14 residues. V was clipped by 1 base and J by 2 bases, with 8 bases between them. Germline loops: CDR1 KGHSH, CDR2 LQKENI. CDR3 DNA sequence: TGTGCCAGCTCACCACAATCCGAGAACTATGGCTACACCTTC. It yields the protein CASSPQSENYGYTF.

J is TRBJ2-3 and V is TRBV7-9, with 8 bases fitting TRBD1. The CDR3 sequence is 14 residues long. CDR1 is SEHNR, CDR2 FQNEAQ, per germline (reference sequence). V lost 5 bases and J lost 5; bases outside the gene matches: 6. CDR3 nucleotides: TGTGCCAGCAGCAAGCGAACAGGGGGAGATACGCAGTATTTT. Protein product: CASSKRTGGDTQYF.

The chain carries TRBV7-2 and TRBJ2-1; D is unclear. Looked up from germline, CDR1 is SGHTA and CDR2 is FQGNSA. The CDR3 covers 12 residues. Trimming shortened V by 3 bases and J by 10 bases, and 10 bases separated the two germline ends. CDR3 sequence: CASSFPAAEQFF. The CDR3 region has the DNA TGTGCCAGCAGCTTTCCCGCAGCGGAGCAGTTCTTC.

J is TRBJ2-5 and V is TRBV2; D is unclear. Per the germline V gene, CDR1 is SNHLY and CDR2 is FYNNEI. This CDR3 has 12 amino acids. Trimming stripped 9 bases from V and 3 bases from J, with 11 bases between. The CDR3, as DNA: TGTGCCAGAGGAACAGCAAAAGAGACCCAGTACTTC. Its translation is CARGTAKETQYF. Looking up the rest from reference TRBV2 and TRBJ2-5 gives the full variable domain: EPEVTQTPSHQVTQMGQEVILRCVPISNHLYFYWYRQILGQKVEFLVSFYNNEISEKSEIFDDQFSVERPDGSNFTLKIRSTKLEDSAMYFCARGTAKETQYFGPGTRLLVL.

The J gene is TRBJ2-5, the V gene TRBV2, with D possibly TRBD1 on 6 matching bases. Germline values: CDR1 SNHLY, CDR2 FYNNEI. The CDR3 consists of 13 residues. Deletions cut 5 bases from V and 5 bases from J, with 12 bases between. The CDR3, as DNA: TGTGCCAGCAGTACCGGGACATCGGAGACCCAGTACTTC. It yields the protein CASSTGTSETQYF. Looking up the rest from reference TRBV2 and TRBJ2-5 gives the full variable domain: EPEVTQTPSHQVTQMGQEVILRCVPISNHLYFYWYRQILGQKVEFLVSFYNNEISEKSEIFDDQFSVERPDGSNFTLKIRSTKLEDSAMYFCASSTGTSETQYFGPGTRLLVL.

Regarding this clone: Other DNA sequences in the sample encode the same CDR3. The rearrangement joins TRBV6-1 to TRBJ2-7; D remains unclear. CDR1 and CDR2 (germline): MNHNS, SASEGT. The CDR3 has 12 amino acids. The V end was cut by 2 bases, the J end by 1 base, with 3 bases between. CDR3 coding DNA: TGTGCCAGCAGTGAATCATCCTACGAGCAGTACTTC. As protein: CASSESSYEQYF.